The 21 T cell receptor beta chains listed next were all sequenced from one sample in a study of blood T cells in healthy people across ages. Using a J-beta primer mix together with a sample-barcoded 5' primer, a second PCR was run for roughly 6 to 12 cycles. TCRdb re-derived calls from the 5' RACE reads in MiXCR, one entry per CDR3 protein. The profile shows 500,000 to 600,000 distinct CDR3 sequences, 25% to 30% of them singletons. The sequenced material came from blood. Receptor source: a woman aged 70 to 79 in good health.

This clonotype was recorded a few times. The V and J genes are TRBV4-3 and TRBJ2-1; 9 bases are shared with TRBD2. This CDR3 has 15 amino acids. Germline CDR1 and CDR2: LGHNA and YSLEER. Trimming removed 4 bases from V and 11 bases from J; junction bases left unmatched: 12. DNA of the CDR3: TGCGCCAGCAGCCCCGAATCGACTAGCGGCCAAAAGCAGTTCTTC. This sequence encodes CASSPESTSGQKQFF.

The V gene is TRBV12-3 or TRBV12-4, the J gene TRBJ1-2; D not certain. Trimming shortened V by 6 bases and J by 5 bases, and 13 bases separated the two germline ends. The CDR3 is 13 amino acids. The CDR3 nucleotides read TGTGCCAGCAGCCACCCCGATGGGTATGGCTACACCTTC. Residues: CASSHPDGYGYTF.

The CDR3 region has the DNA TGCAGTGCTAGAGTAAGCGGGGGTGGAGAGACCCAGTACTTC. It codes for CSARVSGGGETQYF. V is TRBV20-1 and J is TRBJ2-5, with 8 bases fitting TRBD2. The germline V gene has CDR1 DFQATT and CDR2 SNEGSKA (reference sequence). V dropped 1 base and J dropped 4; count of bases not matched to a gene: 5. This CDR3 spans 14 amino acids.

The CDR3 is CASSLEGQGISEQYF. Here the CDR3 DNA reads TGTGCCAGCAGCTTAGAGGGACAGGGTATAAGCGAGCAGTACTTC. This chain links TRBV7-2 with TRBJ2-7; 9 nucleotides match TRBD1. Germline CDR1 and CDR2: SGHTA and FQGNSA. There are 15 residues in the CDR3. Losses at the gene ends were 1 base for V and 6 bases for J; bases not matched to a gene: 7. Full variable domain (outside the CDR3, taken from reference TRBV7-2 and TRBJ2-7): GAGVSQSPSNKVTEKGKDVELRCDPISGHTALYWYRQSLGQGLEFLIYFQGNSAPDKSGLPSDRFSAERTGGSVSTLTIQRTQQEDSAVYLCASSLEGQGISEQYFGPGTRLTVT.

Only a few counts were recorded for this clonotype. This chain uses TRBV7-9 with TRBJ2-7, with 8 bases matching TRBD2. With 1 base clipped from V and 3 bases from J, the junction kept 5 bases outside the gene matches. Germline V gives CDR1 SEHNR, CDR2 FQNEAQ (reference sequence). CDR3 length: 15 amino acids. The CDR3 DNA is TGTGCCAGCAGCTTAGACGAGCGGGGGCTCTACGAGCAGTACTTC. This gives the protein CASSLDERGLYEQYF. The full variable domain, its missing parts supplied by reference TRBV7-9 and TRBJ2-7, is DTGVSQNPRHKITKRGQNVTFRCDPISEHNRLYWYRQTLGQGPEFLTYFQNEAQLEKSRLLSDRFSAERPKGSFSTLEIQRTEQGDSAMYLCASSLDERGLYEQYFGPGTRLTVT.

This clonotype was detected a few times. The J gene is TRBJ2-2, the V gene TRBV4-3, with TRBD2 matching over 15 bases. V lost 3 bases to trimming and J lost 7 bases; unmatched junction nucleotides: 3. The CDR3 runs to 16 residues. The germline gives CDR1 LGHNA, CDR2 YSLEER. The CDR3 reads CASSQGLAGGLGELFF. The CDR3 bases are TGCGCCAGCAGCCAGGGACTAGCGGGAGGCCTCGGGGAGCTGTTTTTT.

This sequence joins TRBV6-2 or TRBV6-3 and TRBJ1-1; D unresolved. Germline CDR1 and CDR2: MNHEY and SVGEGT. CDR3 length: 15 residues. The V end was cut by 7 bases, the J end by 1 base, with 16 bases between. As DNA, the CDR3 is TGTGCCAGCACAAATAACCGGGTATGGAACACTGAAGCTTTCTTT. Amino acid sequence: CASTNNRVWNTEAFF.

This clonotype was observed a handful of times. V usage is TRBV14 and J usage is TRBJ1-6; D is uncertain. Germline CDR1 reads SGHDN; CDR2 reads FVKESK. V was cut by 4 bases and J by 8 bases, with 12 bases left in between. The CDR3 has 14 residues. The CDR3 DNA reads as TGTGCCAGCAGCCTGTCCGGACGGGATTCACCCCTCCACTTT. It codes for CASSLSGRDSPLHF.

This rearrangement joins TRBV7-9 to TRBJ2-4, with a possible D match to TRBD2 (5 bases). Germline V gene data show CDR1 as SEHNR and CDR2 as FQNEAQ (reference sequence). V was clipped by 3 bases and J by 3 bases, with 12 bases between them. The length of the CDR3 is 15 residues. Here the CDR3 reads CASSLGGSGKNIQYF. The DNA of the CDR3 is TGTGCCAGCAGCTTGGGCGGAAGCGGCAAAAACATTCAGTACTTC.

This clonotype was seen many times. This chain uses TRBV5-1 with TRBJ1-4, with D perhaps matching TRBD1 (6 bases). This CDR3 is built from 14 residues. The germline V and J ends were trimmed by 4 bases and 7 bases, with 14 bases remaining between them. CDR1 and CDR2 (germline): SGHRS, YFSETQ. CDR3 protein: CASSAGYRVEKLFF. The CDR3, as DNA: TGCGCCAGCAGCGCAGGCTACAGGGTTGAAAAACTGTTTTTT.

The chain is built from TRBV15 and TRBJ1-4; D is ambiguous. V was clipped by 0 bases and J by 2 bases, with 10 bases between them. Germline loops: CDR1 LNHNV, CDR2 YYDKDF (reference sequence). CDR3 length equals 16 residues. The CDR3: CATSRERSWTNEKLFF. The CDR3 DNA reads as TGTGCCACCAGCAGAGAAAGGTCTTGGACTAATGAAAAACTGTTTTTT.

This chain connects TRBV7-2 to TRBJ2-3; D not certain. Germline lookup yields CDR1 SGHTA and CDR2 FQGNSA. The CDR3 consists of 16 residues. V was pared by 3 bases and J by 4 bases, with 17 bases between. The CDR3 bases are TGTGCCAGCAGCTTCTCTTCCAGTTCCGAGGCAGATACGCAGTATTTT. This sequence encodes CASSFSSSSEADTQYF.

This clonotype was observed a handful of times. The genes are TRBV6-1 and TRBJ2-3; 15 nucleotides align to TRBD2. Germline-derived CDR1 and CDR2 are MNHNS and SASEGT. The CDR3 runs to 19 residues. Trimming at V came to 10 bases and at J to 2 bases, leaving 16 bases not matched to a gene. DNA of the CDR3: TGTGCCACCGCAGGGGGGACTAGCGGGGGGCCTAAAATCACAGATACGCAGTATTTT. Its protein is CATAGGTSGGPKITDTQYF.

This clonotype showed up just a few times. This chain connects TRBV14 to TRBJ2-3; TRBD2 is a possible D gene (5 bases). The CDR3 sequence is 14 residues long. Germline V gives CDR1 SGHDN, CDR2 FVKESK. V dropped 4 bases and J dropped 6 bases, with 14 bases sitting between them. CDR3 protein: CASSRPGVGDTQYF. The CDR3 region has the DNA TGTGCCAGCAGCCGACCCGGGGTCGGGGATACGCAGTATTTT.

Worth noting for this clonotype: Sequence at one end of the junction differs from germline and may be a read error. The CDR3: CASSPQPGLVSRNEQSF. The CDR3 nucleotides are TGTGCCAGCAGCCCGCAGCCGGGACTAGTTTCCCGGAATGAGCAGTCCTTC. The V gene is TRBV9, the J gene TRBJ2-1, with 8 bases fitting TRBD2. This CDR3 comprises 17 residues. Germline CDR1 and CDR2: SGDLS and YYNGEE. Using reference TRBV9 and TRBJ2-1 for the parts outside the CDR3, the full variable domain is DSGVTQTPKHLITATGQRVTLRCSPRSGDLSVYWYQQSLDQGLQFLIQYYNGEERAKGNILERFSAQQFPDLHSELNLSSLELGDSALYFCASSPQPGLVSRNEQSFGPGTRLTVL.

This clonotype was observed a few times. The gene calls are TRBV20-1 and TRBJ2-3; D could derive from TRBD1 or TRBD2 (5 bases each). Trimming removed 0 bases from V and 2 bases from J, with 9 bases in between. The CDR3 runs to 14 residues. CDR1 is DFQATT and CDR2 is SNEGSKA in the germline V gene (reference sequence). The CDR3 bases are TGCAGTGCTAGAGAGTGGGGACCCACAGATACGCAGTATTTT. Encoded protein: CSAREWGPTDTQYF.

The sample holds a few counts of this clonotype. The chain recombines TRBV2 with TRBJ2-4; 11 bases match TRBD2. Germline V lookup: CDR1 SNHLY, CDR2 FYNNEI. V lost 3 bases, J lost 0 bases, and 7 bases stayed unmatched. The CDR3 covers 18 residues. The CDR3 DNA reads TGTGCCAGCAGTGAGAAGTCTAGCGGGGGGACAGCCAAAAACATTCAGTACTTC. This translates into CASSEKSSGGTAKNIQYF. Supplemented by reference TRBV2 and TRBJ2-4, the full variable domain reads EPEVTQTPSHQVTQMGQEVILRCVPISNHLYFYWYRQILGQKVEFLVSFYNNEISEKSEIFDDQFSVERPDGSNFTLKIRSTKLEDSAMYFCASSEKSSGGTAKNIQYFGAGTRLSVL.

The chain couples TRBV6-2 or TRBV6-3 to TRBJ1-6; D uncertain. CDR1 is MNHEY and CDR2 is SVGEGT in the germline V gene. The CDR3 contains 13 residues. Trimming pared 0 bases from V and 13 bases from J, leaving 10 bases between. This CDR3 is CASSYSIKIPLHF. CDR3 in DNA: TGTGCCAGCAGTTACTCGATAAAGATCCCCCTCCACTTT.

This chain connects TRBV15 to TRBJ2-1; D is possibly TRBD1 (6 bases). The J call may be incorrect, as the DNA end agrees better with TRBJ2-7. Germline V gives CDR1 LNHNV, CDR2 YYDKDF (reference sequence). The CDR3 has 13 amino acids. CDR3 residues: CATSKQGIYEQYF. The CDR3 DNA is TGTGCCACCAGCAAACAGGGAATCTACGAGCAGTACTTC.

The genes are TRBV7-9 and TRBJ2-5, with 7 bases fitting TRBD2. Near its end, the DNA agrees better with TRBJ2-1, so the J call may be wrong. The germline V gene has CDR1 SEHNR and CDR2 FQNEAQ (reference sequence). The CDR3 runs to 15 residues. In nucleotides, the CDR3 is TGTGCCAGCAGCTTAAACTGGCGGGGGTCTAATGAGCAGTTCTTC. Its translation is CASSLNWRGSNEQFF.

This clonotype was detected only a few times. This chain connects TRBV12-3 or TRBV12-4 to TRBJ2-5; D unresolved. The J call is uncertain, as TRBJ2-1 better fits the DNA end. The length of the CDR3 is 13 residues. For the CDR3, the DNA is TGTGCCAGCAGGATTACGGAGTACAATGAGCAGTTCTTC. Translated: CASRITEYNEQFF.